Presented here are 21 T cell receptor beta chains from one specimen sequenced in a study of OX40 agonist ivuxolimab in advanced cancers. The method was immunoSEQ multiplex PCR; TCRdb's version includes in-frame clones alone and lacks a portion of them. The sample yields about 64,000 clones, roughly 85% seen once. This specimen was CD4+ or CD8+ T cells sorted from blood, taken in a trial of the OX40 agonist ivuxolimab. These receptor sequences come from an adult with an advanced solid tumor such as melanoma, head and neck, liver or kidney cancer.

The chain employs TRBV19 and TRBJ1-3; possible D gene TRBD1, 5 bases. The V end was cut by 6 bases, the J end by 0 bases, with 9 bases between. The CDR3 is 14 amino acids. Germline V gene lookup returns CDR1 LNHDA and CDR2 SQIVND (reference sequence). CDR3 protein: CASSTGPSGNTIYF. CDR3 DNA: TGTGCCAGTAGCACAGGCCCCTCTGGAAACACCATATATTTT.

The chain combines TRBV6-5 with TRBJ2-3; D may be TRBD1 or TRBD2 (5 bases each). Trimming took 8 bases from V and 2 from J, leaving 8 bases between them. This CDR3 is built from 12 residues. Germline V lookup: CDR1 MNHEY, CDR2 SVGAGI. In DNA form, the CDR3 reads TGTGCCAGCCGGGACCACACAGATACGCAGTATTTT. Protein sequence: CASRDHTDTQYF.

CDR3 loop: CASSLGAEPSRGLFF. The CDR3 nucleotides are TGTGCCAGCAGCTTAGGGGCGGAACCCTCTAGGGGACTGTTTTTT. The gene calls are TRBV11-2 and TRBJ1-4; perhaps TRBD1 as D (5 bases). CDR1 SGHAT and CDR2 FQNNGV come from the germline V gene. The germline V and J ends were trimmed by 1 base and 13 bases, with 19 bases remaining between them. The CDR3 is 15 residues long.

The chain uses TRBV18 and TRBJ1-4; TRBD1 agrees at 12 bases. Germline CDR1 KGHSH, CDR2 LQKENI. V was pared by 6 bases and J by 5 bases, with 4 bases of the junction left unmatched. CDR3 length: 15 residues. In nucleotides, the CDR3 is TGTGCCAGCTCCCGGGACAGGGGGCAGAATGAAAAACTGTTTTTT. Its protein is CASSRDRGQNEKLFF.

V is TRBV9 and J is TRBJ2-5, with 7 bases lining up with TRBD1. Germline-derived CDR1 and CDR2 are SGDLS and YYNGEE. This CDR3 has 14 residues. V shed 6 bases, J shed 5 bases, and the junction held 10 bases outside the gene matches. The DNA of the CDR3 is TGTGCCAGCACCTTCGGGCAGGGGGAGGAGACCCAGTACTTC. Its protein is CASTFGQGEETQYF.

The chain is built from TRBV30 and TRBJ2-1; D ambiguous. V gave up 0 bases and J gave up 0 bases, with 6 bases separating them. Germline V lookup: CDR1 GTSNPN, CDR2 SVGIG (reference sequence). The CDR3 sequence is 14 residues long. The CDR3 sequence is CAWSVGSSYNEQFF. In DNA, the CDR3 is TGTGCCTGGAGTGTGGGAAGCTCCTACAATGAGCAGTTCTTC.

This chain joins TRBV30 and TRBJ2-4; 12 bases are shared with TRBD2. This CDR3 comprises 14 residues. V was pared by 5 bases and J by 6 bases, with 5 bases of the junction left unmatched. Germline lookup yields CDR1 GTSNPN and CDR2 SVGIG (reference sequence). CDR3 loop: CAWGTSGWGNIQYF. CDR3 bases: TGTGCCTGGGGGACTAGCGGGTGGGGAAACATTCAGTACTTC.

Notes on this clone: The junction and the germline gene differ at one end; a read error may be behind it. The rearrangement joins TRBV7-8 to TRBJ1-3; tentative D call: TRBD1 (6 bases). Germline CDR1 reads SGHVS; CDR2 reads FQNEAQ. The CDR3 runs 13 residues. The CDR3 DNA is TGTGCCAGCAGCTCCGGCCGGGACACAGAGGCTCATTTT. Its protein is CASSSGRDTEAHF. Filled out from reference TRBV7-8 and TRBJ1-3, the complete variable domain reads GAGVSQSPRYKVAKRGQDVALRCDPISGHVSLFWYQQALGQGPEFLTYFQNEAQLDKSGLPSDRFFAERPEGSVSTLKIQRTQQEDSAVYLCASSSGRDTEAHFGEGSWLTVV.

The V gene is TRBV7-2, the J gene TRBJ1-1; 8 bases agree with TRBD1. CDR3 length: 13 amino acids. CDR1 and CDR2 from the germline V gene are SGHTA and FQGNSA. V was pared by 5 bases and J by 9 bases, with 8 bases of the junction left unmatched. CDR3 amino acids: CASSPSRQGKAFF. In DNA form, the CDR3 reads TGTGCCAGCAGCCCCAGTAGACAGGGGAAAGCTTTCTTT.

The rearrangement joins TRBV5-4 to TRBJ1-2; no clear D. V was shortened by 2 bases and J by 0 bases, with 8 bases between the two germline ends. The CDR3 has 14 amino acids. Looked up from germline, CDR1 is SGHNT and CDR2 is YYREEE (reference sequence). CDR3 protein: CASSFPQTNYGYTF. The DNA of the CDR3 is TGTGCCAGCAGCTTCCCCCAAACTAACTATGGCTACACCTTC.

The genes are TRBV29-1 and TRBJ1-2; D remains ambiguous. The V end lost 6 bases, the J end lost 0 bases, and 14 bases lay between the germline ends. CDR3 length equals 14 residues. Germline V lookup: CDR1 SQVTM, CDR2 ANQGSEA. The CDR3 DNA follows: TGCAGCGTCCTCCCCGACACCGCTAACTATGGCTACACCTTC. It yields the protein CSVLPDTANYGYTF. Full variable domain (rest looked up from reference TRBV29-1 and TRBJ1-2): SAVISQKPSRDICQRGTSLTIQCQVDSQVTMMFWYRQQPGQSLTLIATANQGSEATYESGFVIDKFPISRPNLTFSTLTVSNMSPEDSSIYLCSVLPDTANYGYTFGSGTRLTVV.

The CDR3 nucleotides are TGTGCCAGCAGTTTAGCCGGGACTTATAATTCACCCCTCCACTTT. Its translation is CASSLAGTYNSPLHF. This chain connects TRBV27 to TRBJ1-6, with a weak D call TRBD1 (5 bases). Germline assignment: CDR1 MNHEY and CDR2 SMNVEV (reference sequence). V was trimmed by 2 bases and J by 4 bases, leaving 9 bases between them. This CDR3 spans 15 amino acids.

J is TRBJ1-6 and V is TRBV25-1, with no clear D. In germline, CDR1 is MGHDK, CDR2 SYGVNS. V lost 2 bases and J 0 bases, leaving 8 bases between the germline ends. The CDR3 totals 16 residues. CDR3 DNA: TGTGCCAGCAGTGAAGGAGTGAGCTCCTATAATTCACCCCTCCACTTT. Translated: CASSEGVSSYNSPLHF.

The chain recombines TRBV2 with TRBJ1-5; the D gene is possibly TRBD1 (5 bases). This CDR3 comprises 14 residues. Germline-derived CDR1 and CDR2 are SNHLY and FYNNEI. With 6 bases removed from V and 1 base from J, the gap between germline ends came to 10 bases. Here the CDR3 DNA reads TGTGCCAGCAGACACCGGGACAGCAATCAGCCCCAGCATTTT. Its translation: CASRHRDSNQPQHF.

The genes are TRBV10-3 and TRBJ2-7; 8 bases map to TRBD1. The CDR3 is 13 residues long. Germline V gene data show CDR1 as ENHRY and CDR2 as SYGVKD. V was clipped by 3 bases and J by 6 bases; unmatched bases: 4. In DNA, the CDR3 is TGTGCCATCAGTGACGGACAGGGTACCGAGCAGTACTTC. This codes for CAISDGQGTEQYF.

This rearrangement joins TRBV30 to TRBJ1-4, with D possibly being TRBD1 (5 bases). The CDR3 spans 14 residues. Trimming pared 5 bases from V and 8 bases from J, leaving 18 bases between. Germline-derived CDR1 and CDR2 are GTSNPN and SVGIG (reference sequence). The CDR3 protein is CAWGRRDLREKLFF. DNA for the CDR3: TGTGCCTGGGGGAGGCGGGACCTGCGGGAAAAACTGTTTTTT.

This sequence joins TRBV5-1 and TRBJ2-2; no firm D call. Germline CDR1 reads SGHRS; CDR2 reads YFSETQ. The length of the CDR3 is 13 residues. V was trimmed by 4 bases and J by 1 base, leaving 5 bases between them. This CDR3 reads CASSNENTGELFF. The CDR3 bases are TGCGCCAGCAGCAATGAGAACACCGGGGAGCTGTTTTTT.

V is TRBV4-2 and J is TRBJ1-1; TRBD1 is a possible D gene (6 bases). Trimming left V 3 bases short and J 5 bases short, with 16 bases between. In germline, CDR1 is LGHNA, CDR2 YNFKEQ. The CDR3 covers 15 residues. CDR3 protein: CASSQDPGRGTEAFF. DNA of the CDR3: TGTGCCAGCAGCCAGGATCCCGGGAGGGGGACTGAAGCTTTCTTT.

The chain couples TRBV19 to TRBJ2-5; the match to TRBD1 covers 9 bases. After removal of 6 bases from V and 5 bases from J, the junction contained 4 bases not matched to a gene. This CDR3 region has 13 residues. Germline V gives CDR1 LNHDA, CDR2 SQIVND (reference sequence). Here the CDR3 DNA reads TGTGCCAGTAGCGGACAGGGGTCGGAGACCCAGTACTTC. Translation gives CASSGQGSETQYF. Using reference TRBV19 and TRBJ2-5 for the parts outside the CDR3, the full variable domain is DGGITQSPKYLFRKEGQNVTLSCEQNLNHDAMYWYRQDPGQGLRLIYYSQIVNDFQKGDIAEGYSVSREKKESFPLTVTSAQKNPTAFYLCASSGQGSETQYFGPGTRLLVL.

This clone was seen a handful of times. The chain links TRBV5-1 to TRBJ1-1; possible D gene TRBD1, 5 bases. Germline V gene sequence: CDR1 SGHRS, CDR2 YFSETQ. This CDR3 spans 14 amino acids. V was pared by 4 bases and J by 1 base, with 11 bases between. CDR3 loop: CASSRTPGNTEAFF. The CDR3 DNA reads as TGCGCCAGCAGCCGGACACCTGGGAACACTGAAGCTTTCTTT.

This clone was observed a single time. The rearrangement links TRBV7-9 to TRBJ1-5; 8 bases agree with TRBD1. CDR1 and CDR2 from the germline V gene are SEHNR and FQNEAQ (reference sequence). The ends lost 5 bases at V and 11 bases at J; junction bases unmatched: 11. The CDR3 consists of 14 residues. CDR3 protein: CASSPLGQGRTQHF. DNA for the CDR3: TGTGCCAGCAGCCCTTTAGGACAGGGTAGGACCCAGCATTTT.